By frequency, the clone carrying this T cell receptor beta chain is medium-sized. The antigen is undetermined. CDR1 is SEHNR, CDR2 FQNEAQ, per germline (reference sequence). The CDR3 runs to 14 residues. This sample is drawn from a study of CXCR3-negative and CXCR3-positive naive CD8 T cells. Study context: About 140 million TRB reads were obtained overall (about 1.5 +/- 0.3 million per library).

Notes on the study in general: CD5 surface expression was similar among naive subsets, and TCR strength was estimated by inference from TRB CDR3 properties. Against CXCR3-negative naive cells, CXCR3-positive naive cells showed more hydrophobic TRB CDR3s.

The study made its TRB cDNA libraries by 5' RACE, adding UMI labels. TCRdb reanalyzed the 5' RACE reads, giving one entry per CDR3 protein sequence and no DNA. The table for this sample gives about 2,700 distinct CDR3 sequences. This TCR derives from a human donor in good health. Some clones in this sample may be carry-over from other donors' samples. Specimen: naive CXCR3+ CD8+ T cells from blood. As to subset: CD45RO-CCR7+CD27+CD95- naive CD8+ T cells expressing CXCR3 (TNR3+). The genes are TRBV7-9 and TRBJ2-1; there is no DNA to check the TCRdb D call of TRBD2. CDR3 amino acids: CASSPAGGLGEQFF. Together with reference TRBV7-9 and TRBJ2-1, the CDR3 gives the full variable domain: DTGVSQNPRHKITKRGQNVTFRCDPISEHNRLYWYRQTLGQGPEFLTYFQNEAQLEKSRLLSDRFSAERPKGSFSTLEIQRTEQGDSAMYLCASSPAGGLGEQFFGPGTRLTVL.